The 25 T cell receptor beta chains given below trace back to one sample, sequenced in a study of CD8+ T cells in alopecia areata. Specified treatment: oral pan-JAK inhibitor, 5-10 mg twice daily. As the sequencing template, cDNA was produced by extracting RNA and reverse transcribing it. Generated by immunoSEQ multiplex PCR, the TCRdb table keeps only in-frame clones and is missing some. This sample yields 150,000 or so clones, of which roughly 63% are seen a single time; about a sixth belongs to the top ten. Material: CD4+ T cells sorted from blood, obtained at approximately week 56, from a patient treated with tofacitinib. The receptors stem from a human donor with alopecia areata.

The chain combines TRBV10-3 with TRBJ2-3; 7 bases match TRBD2. The CDR3 length is 15 residues. V shed 6 bases, J shed 7 bases, and the junction held 13 bases outside the gene matches. Germline V gene lookup returns CDR1 ENHRY and CDR2 SYGVKD. CDR3 amino acids: CAIRPGTTEGNTQYF. In nucleotides, the CDR3 is TGTGCCATCAGGCCCGGGACTACTGAGGGGAATACGCAGTATTTT.

This CDR3 is CASSFQWVLRGRRDTQYF. The CDR3 DNA reads TGTGCCAGCAGCTTCCAGTGGGTTCTGCGGGGGAGGAGAGATACGCAGTATTTT. This chain links TRBV5-7 with TRBJ2-3; 7 bases are shared with TRBD2. TRBV5-7 is flagged as an ORF with uncertain function. This CDR3 region has 18 residues. V gave up 2 bases and J gave up 5 bases; unmatched junction bases: 17.

This clone turned up a few times. The gene calls are TRBV29-1 and TRBJ2-4; 7 bases are shared with TRBD2. Germline V gene data show CDR1 as SQVTM and CDR2 as ANQGSEA. With V trimmed by 4 bases and J by 1 base, 4 bases remained unmatched. This CDR3 comprises 14 residues. The CDR3 nucleotides read TGCAGCGTTGCTAGCGGATTCGCCAAAAACATTCAGTACTTC. This translates into CSVASGFAKNIQYF.

The V and J genes are TRBV19 and TRBJ1-2, with 7 bases identical to TRBD1. Germline CDR1 and CDR2: LNHDA and SQIVND (reference sequence). V dropped 6 bases and J dropped 4; count of bases not matched to a gene: 8. The CDR3 has 14 amino acids. For the CDR3, the DNA is TGTGCCAGTAGACTGCCGACAGGGCCCTATGGCTACACCTTC. It specifies CASRLPTGPYGYTF.

This clone was counted a few times. The chain employs TRBV29-1 and TRBJ2-5; D is perhaps TRBD2 (5 bases). Deletions cut 4 bases from V and 0 bases from J, with 6 bases between. CDR1 is SQVTM, CDR2 ANQGSEA, per germline. CDR3 length: 12 residues. The CDR3 region is CSVGGDQETQYF. The CDR3, as DNA: TGCAGCGTTGGGGGAGACCAAGAGACCCAGTACTTC.

The chain couples TRBV4-1 to TRBJ2-7; D is perhaps TRBD1 (5 bases). Germline loops: CDR1 MGHRA, CDR2 YSYEKL. Trimming stripped 3 bases from V and 2 bases from J, with 17 bases between. This CDR3 has 16 amino acids. CDR3 region: CASSHYGRDSTYEQYF. The CDR3 nucleotides are TGCGCCAGCAGCCACTACGGCCGAGACAGCACCTACGAGCAGTACTTC.

The chain couples TRBV27 to TRBJ2-5; D gene ambiguous. Trimming left V 9 bases short and J 4 bases short, with 6 bases between. This CDR3 has 10 amino acids. The germline CDR1 and CDR2 sequences are MNHEY and SMNVEV (reference sequence). In nucleotides, the CDR3 is TGTGCCAGGGCATCAGAGACCCAGTACTTC. Translating it yields CARASETQYF.

In its sample, this clone was seen once. CDR3: CATSTRQGGYTF. In DNA form, the CDR3 reads TGTGCCACCAGCACCCGACAGGGGGGCTACACCTTC. This rearrangement joins TRBV15 to TRBJ1-2; TRBD1 agrees at 8 bases. Unmatched junction bases numbered 3, after V lost 4 bases and J lost 8 bases. The length of the CDR3 is 12 residues. CDR1 is LNHNV, CDR2 YYDKDF, per germline (reference sequence).

The table lists this clone with a few counts. The V gene is TRBV9, the J gene TRBJ2-7; a weak D match, TRBD1 (6 bases). Trimming stripped 3 bases from V and 2 bases from J, with 15 bases between. Germline CDR1 is SGDLS and CDR2 is YYNGEE. The CDR3 is 15 residues long. The CDR3 loop reads CASSASGEDTYEQYF. CDR3 in DNA: TGTGCCAGCAGCGCCTCAGGGGAAGATACCTACGAGCAGTACTTC. Full variable domain (missing parts from reference TRBV9 and TRBJ2-7): DSGVTQTPKHLITATGQRVTLRCSPRSGDLSVYWYQQSLDQGLQFLIQYYNGEERAKGNILERFSAQQFPDLHSELNLSSLELGDSALYFCASSASGEDTYEQYFGPGTRLTVT.

V usage is TRBV6-5 and J usage is TRBJ2-7, with D uncertain. The CDR3 spans 13 residues. The germline CDR1 and CDR2 sequences are MNHEY and SVGAGI. V was shortened by 6 bases and J by 4 bases, with 13 bases between the two germline ends. The CDR3 sequence: CASRSWLGYEQYF. In DNA, the CDR3 is TGTGCCAGCAGGTCGTGGCTCGGGTACGAGCAGTACTTC.

This clone came up a few times. This chain connects TRBV19 to TRBJ2-1; 9 bases match TRBD2. Trimming at V came to 5 bases and at J to 7 bases, leaving 12 bases not matched to a gene. Germline-derived CDR1 and CDR2 are LNHDA and SQIVND (reference sequence). This CDR3 is 16 amino acids long. The DNA for the CDR3 is TGTGCCAGTAGTCTCCGAGCGGGGGGATCCCCGAATGAGCAGTTCTTC. Protein sequence: CASSLRAGGSPNEQFF.

The chain recombines TRBV4-2 with TRBJ2-5; 9 bases are shared with TRBD2. This CDR3 has 16 amino acids. CDR1 and CDR2 from the germline V gene are LGHNA and YNFKEQ. J lost 1 base, V lost 0 bases, and 3 bases had no gene match. CDR3 sequence: CASSQDNSGGQETQYF. DNA of the CDR3: TGTGCCAGCAGCCAAGATAATAGCGGGGGCCAAGAGACCCAGTACTTC.

V gene TRBV7-9 combines with J gene TRBJ1-2; TRBD1 aligns across 9 bases. After removal of 3 bases from V and 7 bases from J, the junction contained 0 bases not matched to a gene. This CDR3 is built from 12 residues. Germline V CDR1 and CDR2: SEHNR, FQNEAQ (reference sequence). The CDR3 nucleotides read TGTGCCAGCAGCTTGGACAGGGGTGGCTACACCTTC. Translation gives CASSLDRGGYTF.

This clone was seen once. The rearrangement links TRBV2 to TRBJ1-5; tentatively, D is TRBD1 (5 bases). The germline CDR1 and CDR2 sequences are SNHLY and FYNNEI. Trimming took 6 bases from V and 3 from J, leaving 6 bases between them. The CDR3 runs to 12 residues. In DNA, the CDR3 is TGTGCCAGCAGGACAGCCAATCAGCCCCAGCATTTT. This gives the protein CASRTANQPQHF.

This clone showed up just a few times. This sequence joins TRBV5-5 and TRBJ2-2, with D unresolved. CDR3 size: 11 residues. The V and J ends lost 4 bases and 5 bases respectively, with 3 bases between them. CDR1 and CDR2 (germline): SGHKS, YYEKEE (reference sequence). The CDR3 sequence is CASSQTGELFF. DNA for the CDR3: TGTGCCAGCAGCCAGACCGGGGAGCTGTTTTTT.

The rearrangement uses TRBV5-6 and TRBJ2-3, with D unresolved. Trimming took off 6 bases at V and 1 base at J, with 9 bases between the two ends. Germline lookup yields CDR1 SGHDT and CDR2 YYEEEE. The length of the CDR3 is 13 residues. CDR3 in amino acids: CASTRDRTDTQYF. The DNA of the CDR3 is TGTGCCAGCACACGTGACCGCACAGATACGCAGTATTTT.

The gene calls are TRBV12-2 and TRBJ2-5; the tabulated D call, TRBD1, remains unverified against the DNA. TRBV12-2 is classified as a pseudogene. The CDR3 is 15 amino acids. The CDR3 region has the DNA TGTGCAAGTCGCTTTTGCTGGGGCCGCCAAGAGACCCAGTACTTC. Translated: CASRFCWGRQETQYF.

This clone was observed a few times. The chain employs TRBV5-4 and TRBJ2-4; 7 nucleotides line up with TRBD1. V trimming: 0 bases; J trimming: 1 base; junction bases outside the gene matches: 4. Germline lookup yields CDR1 SGHNT and CDR2 YYREEE (reference sequence). CDR3 size: 16 residues. CDR3 sequence: CASSLEGALAKNIQYF. Written as DNA, the CDR3 is TGTGCCAGCAGCTTGGAGGGGGCGCTGGCCAAAAACATTCAGTACTTC.

This chain connects TRBV9 to TRBJ2-5; 7 positions agree with TRBD1. Germline CDR1 reads SGDLS; CDR2 reads YYNGEE. This CDR3 comprises 15 residues. The trim removed 4 bases at V and 1 base at J, leaving 7 bases unmatched. The DNA of the CDR3 is TGTGCCAGCAGCATCCGGACAGGCCCCCAAGAGACCCAGTACTTC. Translating gives CASSIRTGPQETQYF.

This clone has only a few counts. The chain has TRBV29-1 and TRBJ2-7, with 10 bases aligning to TRBD2. Trimming cost V 6 bases and J 3 bases; bases outside gene matches: 5. This CDR3 has 13 amino acids. The V gene's germline CDR1 is SQVTM and CDR2 ANQGSEA. The CDR3 DNA sequence: TGCAGCGTCCGGACTAGCGGAAGCTACGAGCAGTACTTC. Protein sequence: CSVRTSGSYEQYF.

The chain couples TRBV4-1 to TRBJ1-5; D might be TRBD1 (5 bases). CDR3 length: 17 amino acids. Germline V lookup: CDR1 MGHRA, CDR2 YSYEKL. V was cut by 0 bases and J by 2 bases, with 14 bases left in between. CDR3 amino acids: CASSQDIQARGNQPQHF. The CDR3 nucleotides read TGCGCCAGCAGCCAAGATATACAGGCAAGGGGCAATCAGCCCCAGCATTTT.

The chain links TRBV6-6 to TRBJ2-7; 11 positions agree with TRBD2. There are 15 residues in the CDR3. CDR1 and CDR2 (germline): MNHNY, SVGAGI (reference sequence). With V trimmed by 2 bases and J by 3 bases, 3 bases remained unmatched. This CDR3 is CASSYLAGGNYEQYF. CDR3 DNA: TGTGCCAGCAGTTACCTAGCGGGGGGAAACTACGAGCAGTACTTC.

The chain has TRBV5-6 and TRBJ2-2; D is undetermined. Trimming took off 1 base at V and 6 bases at J, with 13 bases between the two ends. The CDR3 totals 15 residues. Per germline, CDR1 SGHDT and CDR2 YYEEEE. CDR3 sequence (DNA): TGTGCCAGCAGCTTGACCCACCCCTGGGCCGGGGAGCTGTTTTTT. Its protein product is CASSLTHPWAGELFF.

Only a few counts were recorded for this clone. This rearrangement joins TRBV9 to TRBJ2-5; the match to TRBD2 covers 10 bases. The V segment lost 2 bases and the J segment 1 base; nucleotides outside the gene matches: 5. Germline CDR1 reads SGDLS; CDR2 reads YYNGEE. The CDR3 sequence is 16 residues long. CDR3 in DNA: TGTGCCAGCAGCGTTGGTAGCGGGGGGTCCCAAGAGACCCAGTACTTC. The encoded protein is CASSVGSGGSQETQYF.

The V gene is TRBV2, the J gene TRBJ2-2; D call uncertain. Germline-derived CDR1 and CDR2 are SNHLY and FYNNEI. The CDR3 contains 15 residues. The ends were cut back, 4 bases at V and 2 bases at J, with 11 bases in the middle. CDR3 sequence reads: CASSATQANTGELFF. DNA for the CDR3: TGTGCCAGCAGTGCCACCCAGGCTAACACCGGGGAGCTGTTTTTT.